The TCR beta chain under discussion was sequenced for a study of shared clonotypes between healthy human individuals. Germline CDR1 reads SGHTS; CDR2 reads YDEGEE. The CDR3 runs 15 residues. Trimming took off 3 bases at V and 2 bases at J, with 14 bases between the two ends. On this clone: Its specificity is unknown.

The donors, all of them Caucasian adults, lived in Nashville, Tennessee. At a deep level, the assay was run. Per sorted-subset replicate PCR, input was roughly 200 ng DNA, representing roughly 30,000 T cell genomes. This table comes from immunoSEQ multiplex PCR, and its TCRdb copy is limited to in-frame clones, with some not included. The repertoire holds roughly 640,000 clones, with about 97% as singletons. Overall study results and limits: An effect of sequencing depth on clonotype sharing among donors was expected.

The receptor's source is a woman between 25 and 40 years old in good health. The J gene is TRBJ1-2, the V gene TRBV5-8; D unresolved. Material for sequencing was naive CD4+ T cells sorted from blood. Specified subset: CD45RA+ positively selected. This chain's CDR3 is CASSSIAGSNYGYTF. The DNA for the CDR3 is TGTGCCAGCAGCTCGATCGCTGGGTCAAACTATGGCTACACCTTC.